This T cell receptor beta chain was identified in a study of cytomegalovirus exposure and HLA in healthy donors. The study ran its PCR with 60 Vbeta and 13 Jbeta primers. Clones were sequenced by immunoSEQ multiplex PCR, and TCRdb holds only the in-frame ones, with some missing. The sample has around 150,000 clones, around 79% seen once; the top ten hold about 3.7%. This TCR was sampled from a human donor in good health. The material sequenced was PBMCs.

The CDR3 sequence is CASRAGVEQYF. In DNA, the CDR3 is TGTGCCAGCAGAGCCGGGGTCGAGCAGTACTTC. The V gene is TRBV6-1, the J gene TRBJ2-7; perhaps TRBD2 as D (5 bases). V shed 6 bases and J shed 6 bases, with 9 bases lying between them. The CDR3 is 11 residues long. CDR1 MNHNS and CDR2 SASEGT come from the germline V gene.